These 20 T cell receptor beta chains share one sample of origin, sequenced in a study of CD8 T cells in Susac syndrome. Reverse transcription of about 0.45 to 1 ug RNA was carried out with random hexamers. TCRdb independently ran MiXCR on the immunoSEQ multiplex PCR reads; one entry per CDR3 protein. Of 250,000 to 300,000 distinct CDR3 sequences listed, 80% to 90% are singletons. Sequences were obtained from CD8+ T cells from PBMCs. Receptor source: a human donor with multiple sclerosis.

This clonotype was counted once. The rearrangement links TRBV27 to TRBJ2-1; 10 positions match TRBD2. The germline V gene has CDR1 MNHEY and CDR2 SMNVEV (reference sequence). The CDR3 covers 12 residues. After removal of 3 bases from V and 15 bases from J, the junction contained 5 bases not matched to a gene. The CDR3 DNA reads TGTGCCAGCAGTTTCCCAGCGGGAGGGTTGTTCTTC. Its protein is CASSFPAGGLFF.

V is TRBV5-1 and J is TRBJ2-6, with D possibly called TRBD1 or TRBD2 (5 bases each). The CDR3 runs 18 residues. With 0 bases removed from V and 0 bases from J, the gap between germline ends came to 13 bases. The germline gives CDR1 SGHRS, CDR2 YFSETQ. CDR3 protein: CASSLAGTGFSGANVLTF. CDR3 in DNA: TGCGCCAGCAGCTTGGCCGGGACGGGATTCTCTGGGGCCAACGTCCTGACTTTC.

This chain links TRBV23-1 with TRBJ1-1, with TRBD1 as a possible D gene (5 bases). TRBV23-1 is treated as an ORF (open reading frame) with a function not yet certain. V lost 3 bases and J 1 base, leaving 18 bases between the germline ends. The CDR3 consists of 17 residues. The CDR3 protein is CASSQYTGPRGNTEAFF. CDR3 DNA: TGCGCCAGCAGTCAGTATACGGGACCCCGAGGGAACACTGAAGCTTTCTTT.

The sample holds one count of this clonotype. J is TRBJ1-5 and V is TRBV30; D remains ambiguous. CDR3 length equals 13 residues. Germline assignment: CDR1 GTSNPN and CDR2 SVGIG (reference sequence). The V and J ends lost 1 base and 3 bases respectively, with 7 bases between them. The CDR3 loop reads CAWSDEYNQPQHF. CDR3 DNA: TGTGCCTGGAGTGATGAGTACAATCAGCCCCAGCATTTT.

This clonotype is a singleton in its sample. This rearrangement joins TRBV18 to TRBJ2-4; unclear D gene. Per germline, CDR1 KGHSH and CDR2 LQKENI. Trimming shortened V by 6 bases and J by 8 bases, and 14 bases separated the two germline ends. The CDR3 extends over 13 amino acids. In nucleotides, the CDR3 is TGTGCCAGCTCGTCAAACTCCCGGGACATTCAGTACTTC. It is translated as CASSSNSRDIQYF.

The rearrangement joins TRBV27 to TRBJ1-1; possibly TRBD1 for D (5 bases). Trimming took off 5 bases at V and 4 bases at J, with 14 bases between the two ends. CDR1 and CDR2 from the germline V gene are MNHEY and SMNVEV (reference sequence). The length of the CDR3 is 14 residues. Here the CDR3 reads CASSGKGGGTEAFF. CDR3 sequence (DNA): TGTGCCAGCAGTGGGAAGGGCGGGGGCACTGAAGCTTTCTTT.

The V and J genes are TRBV5-1 and TRBJ2-3; weak D call: TRBD1 (6 bases). Germline-derived CDR1 and CDR2 are SGHRS and YFSETQ. The ends were cut back, 7 bases at V and 5 bases at J, with 11 bases in the middle. The CDR3 spans 12 residues. CDR3 nucleotide sequence: TGCGCCAGCGGGACACCGGAAGATACGCAGTATTTT. Translating gives CASGTPEDTQYF.

The chain has TRBV11-3 and TRBJ1-1; unclear D gene. The CDR3 totals 13 residues. Germline V lookup: CDR1 SGHNT, CDR2 YENEEA. V lost 1 base to trimming and J lost 8 bases, with 11 bases between them. DNA of the CDR3: TGTGCCAGCAGCTTAGGGCTCTCCTCCGAAGCTTTCTTT. Amino acid sequence: CASSLGLSSEAFF. Based on the CDR3 plus reference TRBV11-3 and TRBJ1-1, the full variable domain is EAGVVQSPRYKIIEKKQPVAFWCNPISGHNTLYWYLQNLGQGPELLIRYENEEAVDDSQLPKDRFSAERLKGVDSTLKIQPAELGDSAVYLCASSLGLSSEAFFGQGTRLTVV.

The V call is TRBV6-5, the J call TRBJ1-1; tentative D call: TRBD1 (5 bases). V dropped 2 bases and J dropped 7 bases, with 20 bases sitting between them. Germline V gene lookup returns CDR1 MNHEY and CDR2 SVGAGI. The CDR3 loop spans 16 amino acids. Written as DNA, the CDR3 is TGTGCCAGCAGTTACGAATTCTGGCCATCTGGGGGTGAAGCTTTCTTT. Amino acids: CASSYEFWPSGGEAFF.

J is TRBJ2-7 and V is TRBV9, with 10 bases aligning to TRBD1. CDR1 is SGDLS and CDR2 is YYNGEE in the germline V gene. The V gene end was trimmed by 4 bases and the J gene end by 3 bases; junction bases not matched to a gene: 4. The CDR3 has 14 residues. The CDR3 DNA reads as TGTGCCAGCAGCTCCCGGACAGGGGGCTACGAGCAGTACTTC. The encoded protein is CASSSRTGGYEQYF. Full variable domain (remainder filled in from reference TRBV9 and TRBJ2-7): DSGVTQTPKHLITATGQRVTLRCSPRSGDLSVYWYQQSLDQGLQFLIQYYNGEERAKGNILERFSAQQFPDLHSELNLSSLELGDSALYFCASSSRTGGYEQYFGPGTRLTVT.

The V call is TRBV9, the J call TRBJ2-7; D could derive from TRBD1 or TRBD2 (5 bases each). In germline, CDR1 is SGDLS, CDR2 YYNGEE. This CDR3 is 15 amino acids long. V was trimmed by 0 bases and J by 2 bases, leaving 12 bases between them. In nucleotides, the CDR3 is TGTGCCAGCAGCGTAGCGGGGACGCATACCTACGAGCAGTACTTC. Translation: CASSVAGTHTYEQYF.

The chain couples TRBV10-3 to TRBJ2-7; D gene uncertain. This CDR3 has 13 residues. V shed 4 bases and J shed 0 bases, with 7 bases lying between them. CDR1 and CDR2 from the germline V gene are ENHRY and SYGVKD. The CDR3 is CAISAVSSYEQYF. The CDR3 DNA reads as TGTGCCATCAGTGCGGTGAGCTCCTACGAGCAGTACTTC.

J is TRBJ2-1 and V is TRBV2, with 7 bases lining up with TRBD2. The V gene end was trimmed by 1 base and the J gene end by 15 bases; junction bases not matched to a gene: 12. Germline values: CDR1 SNHLY, CDR2 FYNNEI. This CDR3 is built from 14 residues. In nucleotides, the CDR3 is TGTGCCAGCAGTGAAGTGATGGGAGGGCCTGGAATGTTCTTC. It encodes CASSEVMGGPGMFF.

The chain has TRBV7-9 and TRBJ2-3; unclear D gene. The germline V gene has CDR1 SEHNR and CDR2 FQNEAQ (reference sequence). Trimming removed 5 bases from V and 2 bases from J, with 11 bases in between. CDR3 size: 14 residues. CDR3 nucleotide sequence: TGTGCCAGCAGCCCTCTCCGCCCCACAGATACGCAGTATTTT. Translating it yields CASSPLRPTDTQYF. Together with reference TRBV7-9 and TRBJ2-3, the CDR3 gives the full variable domain: DTGVSQNPRHKITKRGQNVTFRCDPISEHNRLYWYRQTLGQGPEFLTYFQNEAQLEKSRLLSDRFSAERPKGSFSTLEIQRTEQGDSAMYLCASSPLRPTDTQYFGPGTRLTVL.

The chain is built from TRBV7-9 and TRBJ2-2, with 8 bases that match TRBD2. Germline CDR1 and CDR2: SEHNR and FQNEAQ (reference sequence). J was trimmed by 3 bases and V by 1 base; bases with no gene match: 4. The CDR3 has 16 residues. CDR3 loop: CASSLVLAGHTGELFF. As DNA, the CDR3 is TGTGCCAGCAGCTTAGTCCTAGCGGGTCACACCGGGGAGCTGTTTTTT.

The rearrangement links TRBV9 to TRBJ2-1; possibly TRBD2 for D (6 bases). There are 12 residues in the CDR3. With 2 bases removed from V and 10 bases from J, the gap between germline ends came to 10 bases. Germline V lookup: CDR1 SGDLS, CDR2 YYNGEE. CDR3 loop: CASSVGGWEQFF. In nucleotides, the CDR3 is TGTGCCAGCAGCGTTGGGGGGTGGGAGCAGTTCTTC. The whole variable domain, remainder taken from reference TRBV9 and TRBJ2-1, is DSGVTQTPKHLITATGQRVTLRCSPRSGDLSVYWYQQSLDQGLQFLIQYYNGEERAKGNILERFSAQQFPDLHSELNLSSLELGDSALYFCASSVGGWEQFFGPGTRLTVL.

J is TRBJ2-7 and V is TRBV9, with TRBD1 as a possible D gene (6 bases). V was shortened by 1 base and J by 6 bases, with 14 bases between the two germline ends. CDR1 SGDLS and CDR2 YYNGEE come from the germline V gene. This CDR3 region has 14 residues. CDR3 protein: CASSVKSGATEQYF. The CDR3 DNA follows: TGTGCCAGCAGCGTAAAGTCAGGGGCCACCGAGCAGTACTTC.

This chain links TRBV27 with TRBJ2-1; D is unclear. V lost 4 bases to trimming and J lost 6 bases, with 10 bases between them. Germline values: CDR1 MNHEY, CDR2 SMNVEV (reference sequence). There are 13 residues in the CDR3. The CDR3 loop reads CASSYWGGNEQFF. CDR3 nucleotide sequence: TGTGCCAGCAGTTACTGGGGTGGCAATGAGCAGTTCTTC.

The chain has TRBV20-1 and TRBJ2-3; possibly TRBD2 for D (6 bases). The germline CDR1 and CDR2 sequences are DFQATT and SNEGSKA (reference sequence). V was shortened by 0 bases and J by 2 bases, with 15 bases between the two germline ends. The CDR3 sequence is 16 residues long. In DNA form, the CDR3 reads TGCAGTGCTAGAGATCGAAGCGGGCTCTACACAGATACGCAGTATTTT. It specifies CSARDRSGLYTDTQYF.

The V and J genes are TRBV20-1 and TRBJ1-5; D is unclear. This CDR3 is built from 18 residues. Germline CDR1 reads DFQATT; CDR2 reads SNEGSKA (reference sequence). V shed 0 bases and J shed 0 bases, with 18 bases lying between them. The CDR3 DNA reads TGCAGTGCTAGAGATAATGGACTGCCCCCTTATAGCAATCAGCCCCAGCATTTT. Amino acids: CSARDNGLPPYSNQPQHF.